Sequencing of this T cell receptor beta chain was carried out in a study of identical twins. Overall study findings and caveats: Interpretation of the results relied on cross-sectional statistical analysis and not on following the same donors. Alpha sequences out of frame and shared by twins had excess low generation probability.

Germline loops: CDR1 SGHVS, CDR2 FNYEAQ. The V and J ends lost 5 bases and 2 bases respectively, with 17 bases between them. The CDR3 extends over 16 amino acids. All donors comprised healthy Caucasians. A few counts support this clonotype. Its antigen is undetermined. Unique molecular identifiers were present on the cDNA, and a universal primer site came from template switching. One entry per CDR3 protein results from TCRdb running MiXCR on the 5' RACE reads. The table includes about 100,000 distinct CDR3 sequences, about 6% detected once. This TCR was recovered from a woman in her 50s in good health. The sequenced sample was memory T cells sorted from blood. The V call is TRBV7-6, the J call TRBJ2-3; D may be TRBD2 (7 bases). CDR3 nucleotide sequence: TGTGCCAGCAGCCCAGCGGGATTGGGGGCCACAGATACGCAGTATTTT. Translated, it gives CASSPAGLGATDTQYF.